Listed below are T cell receptor beta chains from one sample, sequenced in a study of cytomegalovirus exposure and HLA in healthy donors. The method was immunoSEQ multiplex PCR; TCRdb's version includes in-frame clones alone and lacks a portion of them. The repertoire holds more than 250,000 clones, with approximately 90% as singletons. Source material: PBMCs. These receptors all stem from a woman aged 18 to 35 in good health and CMV-seronegative. CDR3s include the opening cysteine and the closing phenylalanine or tryptophan. The D gene is left open where the match is weak. Some rows mark clone size as missing; the rest say once, few, many or name a class of expanded clone.

j_gene	abundance	v_gene	d_gene	CDR3aa	CDR3nt
TRBJ2-3	NA	TRBV6-4	TRBD2	CASSGTSGADTQYF	TGTGCCAGCAGTGGGACTAGCGGGGCAGATACGCAGTATTTT
TRBJ2-7	NA	TRBV30	NA	CAWSPRKGDAYEQYF	TGTGCCTGGAGTCCCCGAAAGGGGGACGCCTACGAGCAGTACTTC
TRBJ2-3	NA	TRBV19	NA	CASSVRGISDTQYF	TGTGCCAGTAGTGTCCGGGGGATATCAGATACGCAGTATTTT
TRBJ2-7	once	TRBV5-8	TRBD2	CASTRLAGPGNEQYF	TGTGCCAGCACCCGGTTAGCGGGCCCAGGAAACGAGCAGTACTTC
TRBJ2-5	NA	TRBV5-1	TRBD1	CATAPTGARGETQYF	TGCGCCACCGCGCCGACAGGGGCGCGGGGAGAGACCCAGTACTTC
TRBJ2-1	NA	TRBV5-8	NA	CASSLGGLTNEQFF	TGTGCCAGCAGCTTGGGCGGACTTACCAATGAGCAGTTCTTC
TRBJ1-2	NA	TRBV5-6	NA	CASSPGGDGYTF	TGTGCCAGCAGCCCGGGGGGGGATGGCTACACCTTC
TRBJ1-5	NA	TRBV28	TRBD1	CASSPGQGRGQPQHF	TGTGCCAGCAGCCCGGGACAGGGGCGAGGTCAGCCCCAGCATTTT
TRBJ2-7	NA	TRBV19	NA	CASTPRGQGSVDEQYF	TGTGCCAGTACACCGCGAGGTCAGGGGTCCGTTGACGAGCAGTACTTC
TRBJ1-5	NA	TRBV9	NA	CASSVAGEGNQPQHF	TGTGCCAGCAGCGTAGCAGGGGAAGGCAATCAGCCCCAGCATTTT
TRBJ1-1	NA	TRBV5-4	TRBD1	CASRGKGAGAFF	TGTGCCAGCAGAGGGAAGGGGGCTGGAGCTTTCTTT
TRBJ2-7	once	TRBV10-1	NA	CASSESKGTLSYEQYF	TGCGCCAGCAGTGAGTCGAAAGGAACACTATCCTACGAGCAGTACTTC
TRBJ1-5	NA	TRBV5-1	NA	CASSPNAGDYQPQHF	TGCGCCAGCAGCCCCAACGCGGGGGATTATCAGCCCCAGCATTTT
TRBJ2-7	NA	TRBV10-3	NA	CAISESTFYEQYF	TGTGCCATCAGTGAGTCGACATTCTACGAGCAGTACTTC
TRBJ1-4	NA	TRBV6-5	NA	CASRITATNEKLFF	TGTGCCAGCAGAATCACTGCAACTAATGAAAAACTGTTTTTT
TRBJ2-1	NA	TRBV25-1	NA	CASSRLGNEQFF	TGTGCCAGCAGTCGTCTAGGCAATGAGCAGTTCTTC
TRBJ1-1	once	TRBV2	NA	CASKEGLNTEAFF	TGTGCCAGCAAGGAGGGCTTGAACACTGAAGCTTTCTTT
TRBJ1-2	NA	TRBV5-1	NA	CASSFGSLGQGVGYTF	TGCGCCAGCAGCTTCGGGTCACTCGGTCAGGGCGTGGGCTACACCTTC
TRBJ2-7	NA	TRBV27	TRBD2	CASSRGGQNSYEQYF	TGTGCCAGCAGCCGGGGGGGCCAAAACTCCTACGAGCAGTACTTC
TRBJ2-4	NA	TRBV10-1	TRBD1	CASSPTGIKNIQYF	TGCGCCAGCAGTCCGACAGGGATCAAGAACATTCAGTACTTC
TRBJ1-2	NA	TRBV30	NA	CAWSGTGYGYTF	TGTGCCTGGAGTGGTACAGGCTATGGCTACACCTTC
TRBJ2-1	few	TRBV7-2	NA	CASTLIGGAAYNEQFF	TGTGCCAGCACGTTAATTGGGGGGGCGGCCTACAATGAGCAGTTCTTC
TRBJ2-3	NA	TRBV19	NA	CASSIAPTSTDTQYF	TGTGCCAGTAGTATAGCCCCCACTAGCACAGATACGCAGTATTTT
TRBJ2-5	NA	TRBV5-4	TRBD1	CASSSRTGPQETQYF	TGTGCCAGCAGCAGCAGGACAGGGCCCCAAGAGACCCAGTACTTC
TRBJ1-1	NA	TRBV19	TRBD1	CASSPQGYTEAFF	TGTGCCAGTTCCCCACAGGGGTACACTGAAGCTTTCTTT
TRBJ2-6	NA	TRBV5-1	NA	CASGVSGANVLTF	TGCGCCAGCGGAGTTTCTGGGGCCAACGTCCTGACTTTC
TRBJ1-1	once	TRBV18	NA	CASSPPGGPNTEAFF	TGTGCCAGCTCACCCCCGGGAGGGCCGAACACTGAAGCTTTCTTT
TRBJ1-2	NA	TRBV14	TRBD1	CASSPRTGINYGYTF	TGTGCCAGCAGCCCGAGGACAGGGATAAACTATGGCTACACCTTC
TRBJ1-2	NA	TRBV9	TRBD1	CASSVGRGDGYTF	TGTGCCAGCAGCGTGGGCAGGGGGGATGGCTACACCTTC
TRBJ2-5	NA	TRBV5-6	TRBD2	CASSPGLAGGQETQYF	TGTGCCAGCAGCCCGGGACTAGCGGGGGGACAAGAGACCCAGTACTTC
TRBJ1-2	NA	TRBV30	TRBD1	CAWSEGAWGYTF	TGTGCCTGGAGTGAGGGGGCCTGGGGCTACACCTTC
TRBJ2-7	NA	TRBV19	TRBD1	CASSIGTGTYEQYF	TGTGCCAGTAGTATTGGGACAGGTACATACGAGCAGTACTTC
TRBJ1-1	NA	TRBV29-1	NA	CSVLQILNTEAFF	TGCAGCGTCCTACAGATACTGAACACTGAAGCTTTCTTT
TRBJ2-3	NA	TRBV5-4	TRBD2	CASRTGLALTDTQYF	TGTGCCAGCAGAACGGGACTAGCCCTCACAGATACGCAGTATTTT